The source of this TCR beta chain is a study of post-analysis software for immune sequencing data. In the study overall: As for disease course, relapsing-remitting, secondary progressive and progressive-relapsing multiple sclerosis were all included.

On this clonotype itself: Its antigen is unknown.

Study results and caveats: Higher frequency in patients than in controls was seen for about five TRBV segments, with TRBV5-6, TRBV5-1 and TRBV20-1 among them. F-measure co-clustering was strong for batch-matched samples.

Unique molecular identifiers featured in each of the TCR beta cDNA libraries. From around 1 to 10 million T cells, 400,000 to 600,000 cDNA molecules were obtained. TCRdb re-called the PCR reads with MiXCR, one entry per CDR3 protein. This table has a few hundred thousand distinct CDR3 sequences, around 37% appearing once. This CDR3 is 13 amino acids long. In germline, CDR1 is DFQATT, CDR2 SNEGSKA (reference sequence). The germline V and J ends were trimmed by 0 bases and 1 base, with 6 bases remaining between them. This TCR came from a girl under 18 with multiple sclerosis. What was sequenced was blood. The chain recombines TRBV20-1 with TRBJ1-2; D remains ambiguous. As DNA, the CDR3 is TGCAGTGCTAGAGATATTATTAACTATGGCTACACCTTC. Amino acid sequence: CSARDIINYGYTF.